Below, one T cell receptor beta chain is given with its context. The CDR3 is 17 residues long. The V segment lost 1 base and the J segment 4 bases; nucleotides outside the gene matches: 8. This sample stems from a study of blood T cells in healthy people across ages. With a J-beta primer mix and a sample-barcoded 5' primer, a second PCR ran 7 to 11 cycles. Using its own MiXCR run on the 5' RACE reads, TCRdb lists one record per CDR3 protein. Among about 780,000 distinct CDR3 sequences listed, 35% to 60% were seen once. Specimen: blood. V is TRBV12-3 or TRBV12-4 and J is TRBJ1-4; TRBD1 agrees at 8 bases. The origin of this receptor is an older man in good health. DNA of the CDR3: TGTGCCAGCAGTTTAGGGCAGGGGGCCCTCGTTAATGAAAAACTGTTTTTT. Encoded protein: CASSLGQGALVNEKLFF.